The 28 T cell receptor beta chains below all came from one sample that was sequenced in a study of blood T cell repertoires in COVID-19. Repertoires were generated with immunoSEQ multiplex PCR, while TCRdb's copy carries only in-frame clones and drops some. The profile shows around 65,000 clones, 79% of them singletons. The specimen sequenced was peripheral blood. The receptor set was obtained from a woman of 80 years or more with active or convalescent COVID-19.

J is TRBJ1-4 and V is TRBV5-6; no clear D gene. CDR3 length: 17 residues. Trimming shortened V by 2 bases and J by 0 bases, and 14 bases separated the two germline ends. Germline V CDR1 and CDR2: SGHDT, YYEEEE. CDR3 bases: TGTGCCAGCAGCTTCAAACGCCCGCTAGCAACTAATGAAAAACTGTTTTTT. Protein: CASSFKRPLATNEKLFF.

The V call is TRBV6-1, the J call TRBJ2-5; the D is unclear. CDR3 length: 17 amino acids. CDR1 is MNHNS and CDR2 is SASEGT in the germline V gene. V lost 0 bases, J lost 1 base, and 15 bases lay in between. The CDR3 here is CASSEAQATEFQETQYF. The CDR3 DNA sequence: TGTGCCAGCAGTGAAGCTCAGGCTACCGAATTCCAAGAGACCCAGTACTTC.

V and J are TRBV7-6 and TRBJ1-3; TRBD1 matches at 7 bases. This CDR3 region has 15 residues. V lost 5 bases to trimming and J lost 3 bases; unmatched junction nucleotides: 7. Germline CDR1 SGHVS, CDR2 FNYEAQ. The CDR3 bases are TGTGCCAGCAGCCTACAGGGGTCAGGTGGAAACACCATATATTTT. Translation gives CASSLQGSGGNTIYF.

J is TRBJ1-1 and V is TRBV19; D not resolved. This CDR3 comprises 15 residues. Germline V CDR1 and CDR2: LNHDA, SQIVND (reference sequence). The ends were cut back, 4 bases at V and 1 base at J, with 13 bases in the middle. The CDR3 nucleotides are TGTGCCAGTAGTACCGGTCCCCAGGCGAACACTGAAGCTTTCTTT. Protein sequence: CASSTGPQANTEAFF.

The V gene is TRBV27, the J gene TRBJ1-1; TRBD1 matches 7 bases. CDR3 length equals 16 residues. V shed 2 bases, J shed 7 bases, and the junction held 13 bases outside the gene matches. The germline V gene has CDR1 MNHEY and CDR2 SMNVEV (reference sequence). The CDR3 is CASSLRIGGSWNEAFF. CDR3 coding DNA: TGTGCCAGCAGTTTAAGGATAGGGGGCTCTTGGAATGAAGCTTTCTTT.

The J gene is TRBJ1-5, the V gene TRBV19; D remains ambiguous. The germline V gene encodes CDR1 LNHDA and CDR2 SQIVND (reference sequence). Trimming pared 6 bases from V and 2 bases from J, leaving 8 bases between. The CDR3 consists of 13 residues. The CDR3 DNA reads TGTGCCAGTAGCCCAGAGGGCAATCAGCCCCAGCATTTT. Protein sequence: CASSPEGNQPQHF.

The chain employs TRBV25-1 and TRBJ1-1; D is perhaps TRBD1 (5 bases). Per germline, CDR1 MGHDK and CDR2 SYGVNS. Trimming removed 6 bases at V and 2 bases at J, with 10 bases between. This CDR3 comprises 13 residues. The CDR3 nucleotides are TGTGCCAGCAGGTCCAGGGTCAACACTGAAGCTTTCTTT. It specifies CASRSRVNTEAFF.

This clone was picked up one time. This chain links TRBV19 with TRBJ1-4; the D is unclear. This CDR3 contains 13 residues. The V gene lost 6 bases and the J gene lost 8 bases, with 13 bases spanning the gap. Germline assignment: CDR1 LNHDA and CDR2 SQIVND (reference sequence). The CDR3 DNA is TGTGCCAGTAGCTTTTCGTTCCGGGAAAAACTGTTTTTT. Encoded protein: CASSFSFREKLFF. Full variable domain (rest looked up from reference TRBV19 and TRBJ1-4): DGGITQSPKYLFRKEGQNVTLSCEQNLNHDAMYWYRQDPGQGLRLIYYSQIVNDFQKGDIAEGYSVSREKKESFPLTVTSAQKNPTAFYLCASSFSFREKLFFGSGTQLSVL.

The DNA of the CDR3 is TGCGCCAGCAAGGGGACTTCGAACACCGGGGAGCTGTTTTTT. As protein: CASKGTSNTGELFF. The chain carries TRBV5-1 and TRBJ2-2; tentatively, D is TRBD2 (6 bases). Trimming stripped 6 bases from V and 0 bases from J, with 9 bases between. The CDR3 length is 14 residues. In germline, CDR1 is SGHRS, CDR2 YFSETQ.

The count of this clone is one. The V gene is TRBV2, the J gene TRBJ2-6, with D possibly TRBD1 on 5 matching bases. The V and J ends lost 5 bases and 0 bases respectively, with 14 bases between them. This CDR3 contains 17 residues. The germline CDR1 and CDR2 sequences are SNHLY and FYNNEI. CDR3 in amino acids: CASSLTVLSSGANVLTF. CDR3 nucleotides: TGTGCCAGCAGTCTGACAGTGCTGAGCTCTGGGGCCAACGTCCTGACTTTC.

The rearrangement uses TRBV7-9 and TRBJ2-3; possibly TRBD2 for D (5 bases). CDR3 length: 16 residues. The ends were cut back, 6 bases at V and 2 bases at J, with 18 bases in the middle. The germline V gene encodes CDR1 SEHNR and CDR2 FQNEAQ (reference sequence). CDR3 sequence (DNA): TGTGCCAGCAGTTACTGGACTGGAGTCGTCACAGATACGCAGTATTTT. Its protein product is CASSYWTGVVTDTQYF.

The chain joins TRBV3-1 (or the pseudogene TRBV3-2) to TRBJ1-1; possible D gene TRBD1, 6 bases. The length of the CDR3 is 13 residues. Trimming stripped 3 bases from V and 10 bases from J, with 15 bases between. Germline CDR1 and CDR2: LGHDT and YNNKEL (reference sequence). Here the CDR3 reads CASSQHQQGLAFF. In DNA form, the CDR3 reads TGTGCCAGCAGCCAGCACCAACAGGGTTTAGCTTTCTTT.

The chain couples TRBV7-9 to TRBJ2-3; tentatively, D is TRBD1 (5 bases). Per the germline V gene, CDR1 is SEHNR and CDR2 is FQNEAQ (reference sequence). Trimming cost V 3 bases and J 0 bases, with 16 bases left between them. The CDR3 has 17 residues. The CDR3 here is CASSFGHSLPSTDTQYF. CDR3 DNA: TGTGCCAGCAGCTTTGGACACTCCCTCCCTAGCACAGATACGCAGTATTTT.

The chain recombines TRBV10-3 with TRBJ1-5, with 7 bases that match TRBD1. The ends lost 3 bases at V and 5 bases at J; junction bases unmatched: 4. Germline CDR1 reads ENHRY; CDR2 reads SYGVKD. This CDR3 contains 14 residues. The CDR3 is CAISERDSYQPQHF. Here the CDR3 DNA reads TGTGCCATCAGTGAACGGGACAGCTATCAGCCCCAGCATTTT.

The J gene is TRBJ1-2, the V gene TRBV6-2 or TRBV6-3; D unresolved. Trimming pared 0 bases from V and 8 bases from J, leaving 10 bases between. The CDR3 sequence is 13 residues long. In germline, CDR1 is MNHEY, CDR2 SVGEGT. The CDR3: CASSYSSGSGYTF. The CDR3, as DNA: TGTGCCAGCAGTTACTCGTCGGGGAGCGGCTACACCTTC.

The rearrangement uses TRBV6-1 and TRBJ2-7; 11 bases are a match to TRBD1. Germline CDR1 reads MNHNS; CDR2 reads SASEGT. The V segment lost 1 base and the J segment 4 bases; nucleotides outside the gene matches: 3. CDR3 length: 15 residues. The DNA of the CDR3 is TGTGCCAGCAGTGAAGGGGACAGGGGGACGTACGAGCAGTACTTC. Translating it yields CASSEGDRGTYEQYF.

This sequence joins TRBV12-5 and TRBJ2-7; possibly TRBD2 for D (5 bases). CDR3 length: 14 amino acids. V shed 1 base and J shed 6 bases, with 13 bases lying between them. Germline-derived CDR1 and CDR2 are LGHNT and FRNRAP. CDR3 sequence: CASGLGWAGGEQYF. The CDR3 DNA sequence: TGTGCTAGTGGTTTGGGTTGGGCAGGAGGCGAGCAGTACTTC.

This clone was observed once. The chain uses TRBV5-4 and TRBJ2-5; D might be TRBD1 (8 bases). The germline V gene has CDR1 SGHNT and CDR2 YYREEE (reference sequence). Trimming removed 0 bases at V and 5 bases at J, with 17 bases between. The CDR3 is 16 amino acids. CDR3 loop: CASSLDRGGVRETQYF. In nucleotides, the CDR3 is TGTGCCAGCAGCTTGGACAGGGGGGGGGTAAGGGAGACCCAGTACTTC. The full variable domain, completed using reference TRBV5-4 and TRBJ2-5, is ETGVTQSPTHLIKTRGQQVTLRCSSQSGHNTVSWYQQALGQGPQFIFQYYREEENGRGNFPPRFSGLQFPNYSSELNVNALELDDSALYLCASSLDRGGVRETQYFGPGTRLLVL.

This chain connects TRBV10-3 to TRBJ1-2, with 8 bases that match TRBD1. CDR3 size: 12 residues. Trimming at V came to 6 bases and at J to 6 bases, leaving 3 bases not matched to a gene. Germline V gene lookup returns CDR1 ENHRY and CDR2 SYGVKD. CDR3 region: CAIRDRGDGYTF. As DNA, the CDR3 is TGTGCCATCAGAGACAGGGGCGATGGCTACACCTTC.

CDR3 region: CASSLGGTMNTEAFF. For the CDR3, the DNA is TGTGCCAGCAGCTTGGGCGGGACCATGAACACTGAAGCTTTCTTT. The rearrangement uses TRBV5-4 and TRBJ1-1, with D maybe TRBD1 (5 bases). V lost 0 bases, J lost 0 bases, and 9 bases lay in between. Germline CDR1 and CDR2: SGHNT and YYREEE (reference sequence). The CDR3 length is 15 residues.

This clone is a singleton in its sample. The chain employs TRBV10-1 and TRBJ2-3; maybe TRBD2 (5 bases). This CDR3 comprises 13 residues. V shed 3 bases and J shed 4 bases, with 8 bases lying between them. Germline CDR1 reads WNHNN; CDR2 reads SYGVQD (reference sequence). The CDR3 nucleotides read TGCGCCAGCAGTGATTTGGGAGCAGATACGCAGTATTTT. Protein product: CASSDLGADTQYF.

The chain recombines TRBV19 with TRBJ1-1; D is perhaps TRBD1 (6 bases). This CDR3 region has 17 residues. Trimming stripped 5 bases from V and 4 bases from J, with 23 bases between. CDR1 and CDR2 from the germline V gene are LNHDA and SQIVND (reference sequence). The DNA of the CDR3 is TGTGCCAGTAGTCCCGCTACAGGGATACGATCAGGCACTGAAGCTTTCTTT. This translates into CASSPATGIRSGTEAFF.

The table lists this clone with a count of one. V gene TRBV7-8 combines with J gene TRBJ1-5; D is perhaps TRBD1 (5 bases). The length of the CDR3 is 16 residues. With 7 bases removed from V and 2 bases from J, the gap between germline ends came to 18 bases. The germline V gene encodes CDR1 SGHVS and CDR2 FQNEAQ. The CDR3 sequence: CASTKRGGFGNQPQHF. The CDR3 DNA sequence: TGTGCCAGCACCAAACGGGGGGGTTTCGGCAATCAGCCCCAGCATTTT. Together with reference TRBV7-8 and TRBJ1-5, the CDR3 gives the full variable domain: GAGVSQSPRYKVAKRGQDVALRCDPISGHVSLFWYQQALGQGPEFLTYFQNEAQLDKSGLPSDRFFAERPEGSVSTLKIQRTQQEDSAVYLCASTKRGGFGNQPQHFGDGTRLSIL.

In DNA form, the CDR3 reads TGCGCCAGCAGTAACAACCGGGACAGAGATCGACATAATGAAAAACTGTTTTTT. Its protein is CASSNNRDRDRHNEKLFF. The chain combines TRBV4-1 with TRBJ1-4, with 7 bases identical to TRBD1. The trim removed 6 bases at V and 4 bases at J, leaving 17 bases unmatched. The CDR3 spans 18 residues. From germline, CDR1 is MGHRA and CDR2 YSYEKL.

The chain combines TRBV7-8 with TRBJ2-1, with 12 bases identical to TRBD2. Germline V gene lookup returns CDR1 SGHVS and CDR2 FQNEAQ. V shed 5 bases and J 7 bases; nucleotides not matched to a gene: 9. The CDR3 extends over 16 amino acids. The CDR3 here is CASSVTGTSGSNEQFF. In nucleotides, the CDR3 is TGTGCCAGCAGCGTGACCGGGACTAGCGGGTCGAATGAGCAGTTCTTC. Supplemented by reference TRBV7-8 and TRBJ2-1, the full variable domain reads GAGVSQSPRYKVAKRGQDVALRCDPISGHVSLFWYQQALGQGPEFLTYFQNEAQLDKSGLPSDRFFAERPEGSVSTLKIQRTQQEDSAVYLCASSVTGTSGSNEQFFGPGTRLTVL.

V and J are TRBV5-4 and TRBJ1-1; D uncertain. The CDR3 runs 13 residues. From germline, CDR1 is SGHNT and CDR2 YYREEE (reference sequence). The V gene lost 4 bases and the J gene lost 6 bases, with 13 bases spanning the gap. The CDR3 reads CASSLPGVPEAFF. In nucleotides, the CDR3 is TGTGCCAGCAGCCTCCCCGGTGTTCCTGAAGCTTTCTTT.

This chain uses TRBV29-1 with TRBJ1-2; D is perhaps TRBD1 (6 bases). CDR1 is SQVTM and CDR2 is ANQGSEA in the germline V gene. Trimming cost V 4 bases and J 8 bases, with 20 bases left between them. CDR3 length equals 14 residues. This CDR3 reads CSVVQGGQISGYTF. The CDR3 nucleotides are TGCAGCGTTGTTCAAGGGGGACAAATCTCAGGCTACACCTTC.

This clone was counted only a few times. The DNA for the CDR3 is TGTGCCAGTAGTATGACGGCAGGGGGTACTCAGCCCCAGCATTTT. It yields the protein CASSMTAGGTQPQHF. The rearrangement joins TRBV19 to TRBJ1-5, with 7 bases fitting TRBD1. This CDR3 spans 15 amino acids. The germline CDR1 and CDR2 sequences are LNHDA and SQIVND (reference sequence). Losses at the gene ends were 3 bases for V and 6 bases for J; bases not matched to a gene: 8.